This record looks at one TCR beta chain sequence and its context. The data originate from a study of blood T cell repertoires in COVID-19. Across the whole study: Both acute and convalescent COVID-19 samples were obtained from the United States, Italy and Spain. Sources were T cells, B-cell-depleted T cells, or PBMCs; the material itself was cDNA or gDNA.

V lost 4 bases, J lost 5 bases, and 19 bases lay in between. Germline assignment: CDR1 SGHNT and CDR2 YYREEE (reference sequence). The length of the CDR3 is 15 residues. Authors' methods: Amplification with reference gene primers provided the estimates of nucleated cell counts. The table came from immunoSEQ multiplex PCR; TCRdb's copy has only in-frame clones and leaves some out. Clone size and the V and J calls come from that table; the DNA yielded D and trimming. Of around 200,000 clones in the sample, more than 75% were seen once. Patients of the Seattle cohort, enrolled during active infection, were followed longitudinally.

The V and J genes are TRBV5-4 and TRBJ2-7; TRBD2 might be the D (7 bases). Material: peripheral blood. The TCR comes from a person aged 65 to 79 with COVID-19, enrolled during active disease. The CDR3 DNA sequence: TGTGCCAGCAGCAACGGGGGGCTGGCAATCGACGAGCAGTACTTC. Translating it yields CASSNGGLAIDEQYF.